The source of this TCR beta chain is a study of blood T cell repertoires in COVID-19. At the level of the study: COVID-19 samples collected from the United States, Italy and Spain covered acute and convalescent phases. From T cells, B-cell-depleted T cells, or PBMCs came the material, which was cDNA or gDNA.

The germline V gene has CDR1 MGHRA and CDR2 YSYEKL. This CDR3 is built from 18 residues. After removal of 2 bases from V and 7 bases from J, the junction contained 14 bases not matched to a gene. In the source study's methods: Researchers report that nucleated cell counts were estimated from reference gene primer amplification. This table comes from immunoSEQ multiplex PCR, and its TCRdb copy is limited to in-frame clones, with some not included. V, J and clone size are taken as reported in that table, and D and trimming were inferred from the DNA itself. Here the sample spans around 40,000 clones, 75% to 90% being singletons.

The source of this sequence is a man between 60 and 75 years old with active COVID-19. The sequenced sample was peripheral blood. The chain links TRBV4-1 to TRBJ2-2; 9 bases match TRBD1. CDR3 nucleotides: TGCGCCAGCAGCCAAACAATGGGCCGGACAGGGGCTATCGGGGAGCTGTTTTTT. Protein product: CASSQTMGRTGAIGELFF.